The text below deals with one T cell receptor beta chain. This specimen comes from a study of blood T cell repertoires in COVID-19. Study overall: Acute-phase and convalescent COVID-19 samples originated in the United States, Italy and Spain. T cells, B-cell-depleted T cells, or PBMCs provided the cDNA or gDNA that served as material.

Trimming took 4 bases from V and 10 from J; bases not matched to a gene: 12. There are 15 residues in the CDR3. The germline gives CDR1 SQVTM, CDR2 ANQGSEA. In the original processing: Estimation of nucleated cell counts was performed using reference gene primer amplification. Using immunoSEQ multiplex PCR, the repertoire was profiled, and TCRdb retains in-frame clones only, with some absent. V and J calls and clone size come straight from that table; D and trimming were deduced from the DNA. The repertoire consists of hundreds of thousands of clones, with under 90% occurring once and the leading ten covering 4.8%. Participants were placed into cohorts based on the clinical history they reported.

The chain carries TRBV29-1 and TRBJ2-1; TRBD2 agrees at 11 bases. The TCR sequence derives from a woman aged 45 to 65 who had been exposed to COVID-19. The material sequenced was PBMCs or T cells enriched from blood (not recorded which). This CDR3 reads CSVAGLAGRSPEQFF. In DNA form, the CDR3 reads TGCAGCGTTGCAGGACTAGCGGGTCGCTCACCCGAGCAGTTCTTC.